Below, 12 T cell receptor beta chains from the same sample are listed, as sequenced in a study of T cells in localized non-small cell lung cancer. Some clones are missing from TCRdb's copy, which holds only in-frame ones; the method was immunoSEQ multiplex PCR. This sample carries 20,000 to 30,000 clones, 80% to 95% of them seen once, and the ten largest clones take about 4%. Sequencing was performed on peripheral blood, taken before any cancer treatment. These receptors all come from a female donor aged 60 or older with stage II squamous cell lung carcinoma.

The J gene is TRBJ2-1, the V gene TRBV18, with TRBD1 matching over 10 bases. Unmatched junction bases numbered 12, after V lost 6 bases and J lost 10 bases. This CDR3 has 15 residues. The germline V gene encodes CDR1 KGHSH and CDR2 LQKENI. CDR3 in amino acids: CASSRGTGDVGEQFF. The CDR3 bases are TGTGCCAGCTCGCGAGGGACAGGGGATGTCGGAGAGCAGTTCTTC. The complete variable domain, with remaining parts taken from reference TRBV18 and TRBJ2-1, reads NAGVMQNPRHLVRRRGQEARLRCSPMKGHSHVYWYRQLPEEGLKFMVYLQKENIIDESGMPKERFSAEFPKEGPSILRIQQVVRGDSAAYFCASSRGTGDVGEQFFGPGTRLTVL.

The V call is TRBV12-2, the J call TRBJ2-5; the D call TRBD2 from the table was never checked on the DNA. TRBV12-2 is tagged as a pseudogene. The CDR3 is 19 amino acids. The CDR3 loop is CASRPGTSGGIGQQETQYF. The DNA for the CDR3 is TGTGCAAGTCGCCCCGGGACTAGCGGGGGGATAGGGCAACAAGAGACCCAGTACTTC.

The CDR3 nucleotides are TGTGCCAGCAGCACCGGGAGCAGGGCCGGCAATCAGCCCCAGCATTTT. Its translation is CASSTGSRAGNQPQHF. This chain links TRBV5-5 with TRBJ1-5, with D perhaps matching TRBD1 (5 bases). Germline values: CDR1 SGHKS, CDR2 YYEKEE (reference sequence). With 4 bases removed from V and 2 bases from J, the gap between germline ends came to 16 bases. The CDR3 has 16 amino acids. Looking up the rest from reference TRBV5-5 and TRBJ1-5 gives the full variable domain: DAGVTQSPTHLIKTRGQQVTLRCSPISGHKSVSWYQQVLGQGPQFIFQYYEKEERGRGNFPDRFSARQFPNYSSELNVNALLLGDSALYLCASSTGSRAGNQPQHFGDGTRLSIL.

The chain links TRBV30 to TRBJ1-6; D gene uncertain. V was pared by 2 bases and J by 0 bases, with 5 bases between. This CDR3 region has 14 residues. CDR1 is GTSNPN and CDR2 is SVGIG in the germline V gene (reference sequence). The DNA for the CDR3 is TGTGCCTGGAGTCGGAGCTCCTATAATTCACCCCTCCACTTT. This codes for CAWSRSSYNSPLHF.

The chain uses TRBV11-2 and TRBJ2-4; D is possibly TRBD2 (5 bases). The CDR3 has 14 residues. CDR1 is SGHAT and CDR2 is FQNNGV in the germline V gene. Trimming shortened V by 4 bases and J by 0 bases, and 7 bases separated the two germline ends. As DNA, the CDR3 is TGTGCCAGCAGCTCCGGACTAGCCAAAAACATTCAGTACTTC. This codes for CASSSGLAKNIQYF.

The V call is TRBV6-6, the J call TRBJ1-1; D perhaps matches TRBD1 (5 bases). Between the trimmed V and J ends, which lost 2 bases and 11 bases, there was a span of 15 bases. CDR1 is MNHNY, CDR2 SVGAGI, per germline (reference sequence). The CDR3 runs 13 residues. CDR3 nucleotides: TGTGCCAGCAGTTACGGGGGGAGAGGAGGTGCTTTCTTT. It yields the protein CASSYGGRGGAFF.

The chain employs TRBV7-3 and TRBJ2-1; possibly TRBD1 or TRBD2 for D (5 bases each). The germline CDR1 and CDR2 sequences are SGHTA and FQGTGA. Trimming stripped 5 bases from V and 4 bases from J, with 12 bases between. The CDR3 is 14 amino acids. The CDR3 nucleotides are TGTGCCAGCAGCAGGTCGGGGCTGTACAATGAGCAGTTCTTC. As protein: CASSRSGLYNEQFF.

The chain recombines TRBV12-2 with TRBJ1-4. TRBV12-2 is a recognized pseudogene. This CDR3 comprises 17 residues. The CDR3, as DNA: TGTGCAAGTCGCTTAGGTCCGTCGCCGGGGAATAATGAAAAACTGTTTTTT. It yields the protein CASRLGPSPGNNEKLFF.

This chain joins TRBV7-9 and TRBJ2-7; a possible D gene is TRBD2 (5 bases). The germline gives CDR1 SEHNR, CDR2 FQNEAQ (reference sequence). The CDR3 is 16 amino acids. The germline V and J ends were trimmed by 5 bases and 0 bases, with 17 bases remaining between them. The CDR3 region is CASSPKPPTSSYEQYF. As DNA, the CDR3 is TGTGCCAGCAGCCCCAAGCCCCCCACTAGCTCCTACGAGCAGTACTTC.

The CDR3 sequence is CASRDNLGESTKAFF. The DNA for the CDR3 is TGTGCCAGCAGGGACAACCTGGGAGAAAGCACCAAAGCTTTCTTT. The V gene is TRBV25-1, the J gene TRBJ1-1; D might be TRBD1 (5 bases). V gave up 6 bases and J gave up 9 bases, with 23 bases separating them. Germline loops: CDR1 MGHDK, CDR2 SYGVNS. This CDR3 has 15 residues.

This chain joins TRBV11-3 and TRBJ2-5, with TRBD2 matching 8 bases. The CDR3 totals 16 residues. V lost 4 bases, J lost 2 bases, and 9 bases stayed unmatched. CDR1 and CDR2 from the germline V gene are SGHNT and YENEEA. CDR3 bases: TGTGCCAGCAGCTCTATCGGCGGGGGGACTCAAGAGACCCAGTACTTC. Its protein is CASSSIGGGTQETQYF.

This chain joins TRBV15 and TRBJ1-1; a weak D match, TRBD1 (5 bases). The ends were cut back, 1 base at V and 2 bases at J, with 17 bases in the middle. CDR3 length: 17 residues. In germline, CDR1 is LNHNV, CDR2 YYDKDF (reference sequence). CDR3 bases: TGTGCCACCAGCAGAGCCCACCCGGGACGTGAAAACACTGAAGCTTTCTTT. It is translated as CATSRAHPGRENTEAFF.